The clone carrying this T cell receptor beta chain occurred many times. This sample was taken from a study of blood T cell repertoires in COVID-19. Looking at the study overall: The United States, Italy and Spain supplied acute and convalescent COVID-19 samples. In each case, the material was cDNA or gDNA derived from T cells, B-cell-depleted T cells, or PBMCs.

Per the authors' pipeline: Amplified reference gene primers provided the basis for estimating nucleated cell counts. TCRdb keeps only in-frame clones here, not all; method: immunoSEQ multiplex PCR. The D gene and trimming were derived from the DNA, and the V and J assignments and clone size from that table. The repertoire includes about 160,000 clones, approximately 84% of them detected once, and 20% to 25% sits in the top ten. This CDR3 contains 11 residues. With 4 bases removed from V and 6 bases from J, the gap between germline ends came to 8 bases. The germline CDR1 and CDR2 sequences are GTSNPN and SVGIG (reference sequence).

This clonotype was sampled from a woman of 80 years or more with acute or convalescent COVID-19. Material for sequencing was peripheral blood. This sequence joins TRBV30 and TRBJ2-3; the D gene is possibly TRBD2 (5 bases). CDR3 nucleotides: TGTGCCTGGACAGGCGGGGATACGCAGTATTTT. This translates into CAWTGGDTQYF. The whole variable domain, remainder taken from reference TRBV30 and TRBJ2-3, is SQTIHQWPATLVQPVGSPLSLECTVEGTSNPNLYWYRQAAGRGLQLLFYSVGIGQISSEVPQNLSASRPQDRQFILSSKKLLLSDSGFYLCAWTGGDTQYFGPGTRLTVL.